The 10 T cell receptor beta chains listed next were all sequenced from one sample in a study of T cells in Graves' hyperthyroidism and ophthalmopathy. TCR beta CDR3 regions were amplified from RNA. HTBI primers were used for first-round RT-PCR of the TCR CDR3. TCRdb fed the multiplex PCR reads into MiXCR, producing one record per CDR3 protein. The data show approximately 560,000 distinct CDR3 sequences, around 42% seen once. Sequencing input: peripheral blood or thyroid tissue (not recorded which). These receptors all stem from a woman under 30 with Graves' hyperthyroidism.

CDR3 bases: TGTGCCACCAGTGATGCGGGCGGCGATAGCAATCAGCCCCAGCATTTT. As protein: CATSDAGGDSNQPQHF. The chain employs TRBV24-1 and TRBJ1-5; D gene unclear. The CDR3 has 16 residues. CDR1 KGHDR and CDR2 SFDVKD come from the germline V gene. V lost 3 bases and J 0 bases, leaving 11 bases between the germline ends.

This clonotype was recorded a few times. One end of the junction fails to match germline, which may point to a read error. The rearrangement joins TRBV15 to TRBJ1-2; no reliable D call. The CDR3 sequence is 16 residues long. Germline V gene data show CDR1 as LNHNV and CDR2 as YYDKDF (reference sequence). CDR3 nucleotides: TGTGTCACCAGCAGAGATTTAACCGGGACTAACTATGGCTACACCTTC. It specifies CVTSRDLTGTNYGYTF.

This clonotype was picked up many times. The CDR3 sequence: CATSRLPGGYTF. The CDR3 DNA reads TGTGCCACCAGCAGACTACCGGGTGGCTACACCTTC. The rearrangement links TRBV15 to TRBJ1-2; D call uncertain. Germline V gene sequence: CDR1 LNHNV, CDR2 YYDKDF (reference sequence). The CDR3 is 12 amino acids. V shed 2 bases and J shed 7 bases, with 8 bases lying between them.

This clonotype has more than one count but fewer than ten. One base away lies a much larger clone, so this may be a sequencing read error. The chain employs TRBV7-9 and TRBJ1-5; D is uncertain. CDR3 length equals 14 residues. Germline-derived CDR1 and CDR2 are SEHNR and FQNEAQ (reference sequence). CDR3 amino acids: CASSTGGSNRPQHF. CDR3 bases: TGTGCCAGCAGCACCGGAGGGAGCAATCGGCCCCAGCATTTT.

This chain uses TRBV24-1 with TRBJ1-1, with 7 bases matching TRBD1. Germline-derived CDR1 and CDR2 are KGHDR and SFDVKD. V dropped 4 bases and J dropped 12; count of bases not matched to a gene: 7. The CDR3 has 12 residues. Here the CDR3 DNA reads TGTGCCACCAGTGAAGGGGGCAGGTTAACTTTCTTT. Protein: CATSEGGRLTFF.

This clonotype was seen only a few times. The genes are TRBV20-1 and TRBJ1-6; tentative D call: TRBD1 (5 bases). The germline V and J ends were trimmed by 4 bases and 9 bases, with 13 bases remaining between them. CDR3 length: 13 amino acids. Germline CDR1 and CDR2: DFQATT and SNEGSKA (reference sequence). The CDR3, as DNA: TGCAGTGCTAATCCGGGGGTTGGTTCACCCCTCCACTTT. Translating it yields CSANPGVGSPLHF.

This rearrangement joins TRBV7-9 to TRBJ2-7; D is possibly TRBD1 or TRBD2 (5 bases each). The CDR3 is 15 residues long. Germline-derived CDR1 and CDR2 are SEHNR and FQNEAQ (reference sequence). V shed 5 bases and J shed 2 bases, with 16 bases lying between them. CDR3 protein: CASSPAAAGTYEQYF. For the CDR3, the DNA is TGTGCCAGCAGCCCAGCAGCGGCAGGGACCTACGAGCAGTACTTC.

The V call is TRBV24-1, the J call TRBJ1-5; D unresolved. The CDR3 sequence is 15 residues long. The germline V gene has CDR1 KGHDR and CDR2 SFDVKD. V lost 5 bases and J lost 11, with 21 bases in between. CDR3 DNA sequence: TGTGCCACCAGTGTCGGACTAGCGGGAGACGAGACCCAGCATTTT. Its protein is CATSVGLAGDETQHF.

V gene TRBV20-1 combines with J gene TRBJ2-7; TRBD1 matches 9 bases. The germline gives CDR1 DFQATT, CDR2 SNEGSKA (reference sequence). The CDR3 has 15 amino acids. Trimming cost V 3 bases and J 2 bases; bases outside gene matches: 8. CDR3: CSASDQGTGTYEQYF. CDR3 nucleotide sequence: TGCAGTGCTAGTGATCAGGGGACAGGGACCTACGAGCAGTACTTC.

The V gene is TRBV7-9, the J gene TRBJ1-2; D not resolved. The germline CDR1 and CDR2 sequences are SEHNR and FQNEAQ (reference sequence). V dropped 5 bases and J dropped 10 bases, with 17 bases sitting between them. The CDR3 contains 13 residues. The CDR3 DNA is TGTGCCAGCAGCCGGACCTCGACACGAACCTACACCTTC. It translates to CASSRTSTRTYTF.